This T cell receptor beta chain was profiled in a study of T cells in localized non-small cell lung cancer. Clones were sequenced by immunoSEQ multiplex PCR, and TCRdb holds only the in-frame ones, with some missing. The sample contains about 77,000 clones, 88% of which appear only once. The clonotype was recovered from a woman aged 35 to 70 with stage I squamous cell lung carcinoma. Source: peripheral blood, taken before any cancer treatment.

CDR3 amino acids: CASTLGGLYEQYF. CDR3 coding DNA: TGTGCCAGCACCCTAGGGGGGTTGTACGAGCAGTACTTC. The chain employs TRBV6-6 and TRBJ2-7; D could derive from TRBD1 or TRBD2 (6 bases each). V was cut by 7 bases and J by 4 bases, with 14 bases left in between. The CDR3 length is 13 residues. Germline-derived CDR1 and CDR2 are MNHNY and SVGAGI (reference sequence).